This T cell receptor beta chain was recorded in a study of blood T cells in healthy people across ages. The use of a sample-barcoded 5' primer and a J-beta primer mix characterized a second PCR of roughly 7 to 11 cycles. Via MiXCR, TCRdb re-called the 5' RACE reads, giving one row per CDR3 protein. The sample carries about 1.1 million distinct CDR3 sequences, about two fifths recorded once. Only a few counts were recorded for this clonotype. The germline gives CDR1 SQVTM, CDR2 ANQGSEA. V lost 6 bases, J lost 3 bases, and 9 bases lay in between. This CDR3 region has 11 residues. Input material: blood. This TCR was sampled from a man between 18 and 35 years old in good health. The chain carries TRBV29-1 and TRBJ2-7; weak D call: TRBD1 (5 bases). The CDR3 region has the DNA TGCAGCGTCAGGGTAGGCTACGAGCAGTACTTC. This sequence encodes CSVRVGYEQYF.